This TCR beta chain was sequenced during a study of blood T cell repertoires in COVID-19. V lost 1 base to trimming and J lost 3 bases, with 12 bases between them. The CDR3 is 15 residues long. CDR1 and CDR2 from the germline V gene are SGHTA and FQGTGA. In the authors' methods: Estimation of nucleated cell counts relied on the amplification of reference gene primers. The method was immunoSEQ multiplex PCR; TCRdb's version includes in-frame clones alone and lacks a portion of them. That table supplies the V and J calls and clone size; D and trimming were determined from the DNA. This table has approximately 390,000 clones, 87% appearing once.

Sequenced material: peripheral blood. The chain carries TRBV7-3 and TRBJ1-1, with TRBD1 as a possible D gene (5 bases). This clonotype was obtained from a woman in her fifties or sixties with COVID-19, enrolled during active disease. The CDR3 DNA sequence: TGTGCCAGCAGCTTAAGCCAGGGAGGGTACACTGAAGCTTTCTTT. Translation: CASSLSQGGYTEAFF.